Given below is one T cell receptor beta chain in context. Its antigen is unknown. The sample originates from a study of T-cell reconstitution after alpha-beta-depleted transplantation in children. Study-wide points: Day-60 TCRbeta diversity that was high in some patients was derived from surviving recipient T cells and thymic progenitors. When one year had passed after transplant, most T-cell counts and diversity came from newly produced T cells.

Germline assignment: CDR1 SGHRS and CDR2 YFSETQ. CDR3 length: 15 residues. The V and J ends lost 4 bases and 10 bases, in that order; junction bases with no gene match: 11. Preparation of the TCRbeta library was carried out with unique molecular identifiers. TCRdb re-analysed the PCR reads in MiXCR, keeping a single row per CDR3 protein. The table shows around 110,000 distinct CDR3 sequences, with under 13% occurring only once. The source of this sequence is a boy between 2 and 10 years old with acute lymphoblastic leukemia, due to receive a stem cell transplant. V usage is TRBV5-1 and J usage is TRBJ1-6; 7 bases map to TRBD1. The sample here was PBMCs, taken before TCRalphabeta/CD19-depleted stem cell transplant. The CDR3 coding sequence is TGCGCCAGCAGCCCAAGCCTTAGGGGGCGATCACCCCTCCACTTT. This translates into CASSPSLRGRSPLHF.